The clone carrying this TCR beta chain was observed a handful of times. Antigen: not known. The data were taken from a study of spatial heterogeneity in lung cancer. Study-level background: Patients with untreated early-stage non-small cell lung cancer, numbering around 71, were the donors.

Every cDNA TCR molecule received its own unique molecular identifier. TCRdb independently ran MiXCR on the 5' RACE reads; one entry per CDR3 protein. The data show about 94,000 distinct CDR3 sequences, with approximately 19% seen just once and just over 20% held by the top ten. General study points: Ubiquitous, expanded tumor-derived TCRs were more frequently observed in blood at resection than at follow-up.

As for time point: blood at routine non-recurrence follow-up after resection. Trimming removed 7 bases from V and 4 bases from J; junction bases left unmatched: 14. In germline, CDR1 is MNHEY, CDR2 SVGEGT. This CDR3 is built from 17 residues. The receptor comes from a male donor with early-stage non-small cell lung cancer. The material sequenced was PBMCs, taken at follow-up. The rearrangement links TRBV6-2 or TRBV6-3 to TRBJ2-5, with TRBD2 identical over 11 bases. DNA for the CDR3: TGTGCCAGCACCAAGGGGGTCCTAGCGGGAGGTTTAGAGACCCAGTACTTC. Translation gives CASTKGVLAGGLETQYF.